This TCR beta chain was captured in a study of T-cell reconstitution after alpha-beta-depleted transplantation in children listed by TCRdb under 2016. For the wider study: The study quantitatively tracked T-cell immune reconstitution after TCRalphabeta/CD19-depleted allogeneic hematopoietic cell transplantation in children using TCR repertoire profiling.

Libraries were built with PCR. Sequencer: Illumina HiSeq 2500. To normalize quantification of the TCRbeta repertoire, the TCR libraries were built with molecular barcoding that relied on unique molecular identifiers. TCRdb reprocessing: public reads trimmed at Q25 with fastp, clones called with MiXCR, in-frame beta chains kept. Entries are consolidated by CDR3 protein sequence, retaining the most common genes and DNA. This sample lists around 500,000 distinct CDR3 sequences; 20% to 25% were detected once. The ten largest clonotypes hold 11% to 15% of the sample. This sample's treatment or condition label indicates: allogeneic hematopoietic cell transplantation with graft depleted of TCRalphabeta T cells and CD19 B cells. Transplant recipients were children who received TCRalphabeta/CD19-depleted allogeneic hematopoietic cell grafts. Points the paper makes about the study in general: The frequencies of hyperexpanded clones fell over the following months, and after one year, T-cell counts and TCRbeta diversity were mostly attributed to newly produced T cells. The high TCRbeta diversity at day 60 in some patients was ascribed to recipient T cells and intrathymic progenitors that had survived conditioning. Apparently early alphabetaT-cell count recovery about two months after transplant reportedly relied on only several hundred rapidly expanded clones derived from non-depleted graft cells.

This clonotype was counted between two and nine times. The antigen it binds to is not known. No much larger clone exists at a distance of one base, and base qualities are not known. The CDR3 goes from the cysteine to the phenylalanine over 17 residues. Only the CDR3 region is kept as DNA, spanning 51 bases read in frame from base 1. V drops 3 bases and J drops 3 bases, leaving 20 bases in between. The rearrangement joined TRBV12-3 or TRBV12-4 to TRBJ2-5; TRBD1 is possibly the D segment (6 matching bases). The receptor comes from a boy younger than two who had a stem cell transplant for acute myeloid leukemia, so the T cells may come from the graft donor. The sequences come from PBMCs, mostly from graft donor cells, collected 360 days after TCRalphabeta/CD19-depleted stem cell transplant. The bases read TGTGCCAGCAGTTTCCCAAACAGGGAATTAGGGGAAGAGACCCAGTACTTC. The encoded protein is CASSFPNRELGEETQYF.